Listed below are T cell receptor beta chains from one sample, sequenced in a study of cytomegalovirus exposure and HLA in healthy donors. TCRdb's copy holds only in-frame clones and misses some; the assay was immunoSEQ multiplex PCR. This sample's clone table lists some 110,000 clones. Sequenced: PBMCs. These receptors were taken from a man aged 18 to 35 in good health and CMV-seronegative. The CDR3 runs from the conserved cysteine through the conserved F or W. The D gene is left open where the match is weak. Clone size is shown for a subset of rows, as once, few, many or a class of expanded clone.

d_gene | j_gene | abundance | v_gene | CDR3nt | CDR3aa
NA | TRBJ1-1 | NA | TRBV25-1 | TGTGCCAGCAGTAACCCCGTTGGGAGGAACACTGAAGCTTTCTTT | CASSNPVGRNTEAFF
NA | TRBJ2-3 | NA | TRBV2 | TGTGCCAGCAGTCAGGGTAGTTGGACAGATACGCAGTATTTT | CASSQGSWTDTQYF
NA | TRBJ1-2 | NA | TRBV6-1 | TGTGCCAGCAGCCAAAGGCAGGGCTCCATCACCTTC | CASSQRQGSITF
TRBD2 | TRBJ2-3 | NA | TRBV10-3 | TGTGCCATCGGTACTAGCGGGACGGCAGATACGCAGTATTTT | CAIGTSGTADTQYF
NA | TRBJ2-7 | NA | TRBV5-1 | TGCGCCAGCAGCTGGGCTGCGGAGGGGCGTCTTTCCGAGCAGTACTTC | CASSWAAEGRLSEQYF
NA | TRBJ1-3 | NA | TRBV6-5 | TGTGCCAGCAGAAACCCCGGAGGAGCTGGAAACACCATATATTTT | CASRNPGGAGNTIYF
TRBD1 | TRBJ1-1 | NA | TRBV5-1 | TGCGCCAGCAGCTTACGGACAGGGTCGCTCGCGGTTGAAGCTTTCTTT | CASSLRTGSLAVEAFF
TRBD1 | TRBJ2-5 | NA | TRBV6-1 | TGTGCCAGCAGTGCTAACCCGGGACAGGGGGCTCAGACCCAGTACTTC | CASSANPGQGAQTQYF
NA | TRBJ2-7 | NA | TRBV7-2 | TGTGCCAGCAGTTCTATAGCAGGAGGGCAGTACTTC | CASSSIAGGQYF
TRBD2 | TRBJ2-5 | NA | TRBV29-1 | TGCAGCGTTGAGGTAGCGGGGGGGTTTGTGGAGACCCAGTACTTC | CSVEVAGGFVETQYF
NA | TRBJ2-7 | NA | TRBV7-9 | TGTGCCAGCAGCCCCCCTACCAGGGCATACGAGCAGTACTTC | CASSPPTRAYEQYF
NA | TRBJ1-3 | NA | TRBV11-3 | TGTGCCAGCAGCCCAATCAGGCTAAACACCATATATTTT | CASSPIRLNTIYF
NA | TRBJ2-7 | NA | TRBV6-5 | TGTGCCAGCACCAGGGGCAGTATCAGCGAGCAGTACTTC | CASTRGSISEQYF
NA | TRBJ1-5 | NA | TRBV28 | TGTGCCAGCAGTAACTCACAGGGAGATCAGCCCCAGCATTTT | CASSNSQGDQPQHF
NA | TRBJ2-7 | NA | TRBV7-2 | TGTGCCAGCAGTCCGACAGGAAGCCACGAGCAGTACTTC | CASSPTGSHEQYF
NA | TRBJ2-1 | medium-sized | TRBV6-4 | TGTGCCAGCAGTGAGGGCAGGGTAGGCAATGAGCAGTTCTTC | CASSEGRVGNEQFF
NA | TRBJ1-1 | NA | TRBV29-1 | TGCAGCGTTGAGGGCAGGGCCAACACTGAAGCTTTCTTT | CSVEGRANTEAFF
NA | TRBJ1-1 | NA | TRBV29-1 | TGCAGCGTTGATAGGGGGAGCACTGAAGCTTTCTTT | CSVDRGSTEAFF
TRBD1 | TRBJ1-2 | NA | TRBV6-4 | TGTGCCAGCAGTGAGGGACAGGGGGCTCGGGGCTACACCTTC | CASSEGQGARGYTF
NA | TRBJ2-7 | NA | TRBV6-6 | TGTGCCAGCAGTACCCAGACAGACATCTACGAGCAGTACTTC | CASSTQTDIYEQYF
NA | TRBJ1-1 | NA | TRBV2 | TGTGCCAGCAGAAGCGATAGCACTGAAGCTTTCTTT | CASRSDSTEAFF
NA | TRBJ1-2 | NA | TRBV5-6 | TGTGCCAGCAGCAAGCGGGTAGGGGTCGTCAACTATGGCTACACCTTC | CASSKRVGVVNYGYTF
TRBD1 | TRBJ2-7 | NA | TRBV5-1 | TGCGCCAGCAGCTTGGCCGGACAGGGAGCCTACGAGCAGTACTTC | CASSLAGQGAYEQYF
NA | TRBJ1-2 | NA | TRBV2 | TGTGCCAGCAGCGCGGACACTAACTATGGCTACACCTTC | CASSADTNYGYTF
NA | TRBJ1-2 | NA | TRBV6-5 | TGTGCCAGCAGTTACCGGACAGCATCAAACTATGGCTACACCTTC | CASSYRTASNYGYTF
TRBD1 | TRBJ2-7 | NA | TRBV18 | TGTGCCAGCTCACCGTTTACAGGGGCCTACGAGCAGTACTTC | CASSPFTGAYEQYF